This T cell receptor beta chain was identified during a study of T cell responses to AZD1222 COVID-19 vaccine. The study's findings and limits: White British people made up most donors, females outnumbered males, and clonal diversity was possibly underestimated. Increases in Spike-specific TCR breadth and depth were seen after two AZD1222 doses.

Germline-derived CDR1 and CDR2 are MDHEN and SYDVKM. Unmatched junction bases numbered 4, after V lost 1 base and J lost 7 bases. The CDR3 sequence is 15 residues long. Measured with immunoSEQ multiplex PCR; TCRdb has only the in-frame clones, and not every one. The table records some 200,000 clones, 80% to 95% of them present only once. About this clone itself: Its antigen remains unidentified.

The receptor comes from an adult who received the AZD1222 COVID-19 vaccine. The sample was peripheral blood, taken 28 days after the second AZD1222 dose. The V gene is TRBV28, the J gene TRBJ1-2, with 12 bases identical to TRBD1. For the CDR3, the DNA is TGTGCCAGCAGTTTATCCGGGACAGGGGGCGGTGGCTACACCTTC. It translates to CASSLSGTGGGGYTF.